This note documents a single T cell receptor (beta chain) sequence. Germline loops: CDR1 SGHRS, CDR2 YFSETQ. After removal of 2 bases from V and 1 base from J, the junction contained 11 bases not matched to a gene. CDR3 length: 17 residues. The primer mix had 60 V beta and 13 J beta primers. Repertoires were generated with immunoSEQ multiplex PCR, while TCRdb's copy carries only in-frame clones and drops some. The table has around 78,000 clones, 85% seen once. The time point denotes: after dendritic cell vaccination, including at tumor progression/relapse. This sample was taken from a study of glioma-infiltrating T cells after dendritic cell vaccination. Whole-study context: At biweekly intervals, patients got three intradermal dendritic cell vaccine injections.

The specimen comprised blood, sampled after dendritic cell vaccination. The TCR was taken from a human donor with glioblastoma. This chain uses TRBV5-1 with TRBJ1-1; 7 bases agree with TRBD1. DNA for the CDR3: TGCGCCAGCAGCTTCTTAAATTTGGGACAGAGGAACACTGAAGCTTTCTTT. Protein product: CASSFLNLGQRNTEAFF. The full variable domain, rest sourced from reference TRBV5-1 and TRBJ1-1, is KAGVTQTPRYLIKTRGQQVTLSCSPISGHRSVSWYQQTPGQGLQFLFEYFSETQRNKGNFPGRFSGRQFSNSRSEMNVSTLELGDSALYLCASSFLNLGQRNTEAFFGQGTRLTVV.